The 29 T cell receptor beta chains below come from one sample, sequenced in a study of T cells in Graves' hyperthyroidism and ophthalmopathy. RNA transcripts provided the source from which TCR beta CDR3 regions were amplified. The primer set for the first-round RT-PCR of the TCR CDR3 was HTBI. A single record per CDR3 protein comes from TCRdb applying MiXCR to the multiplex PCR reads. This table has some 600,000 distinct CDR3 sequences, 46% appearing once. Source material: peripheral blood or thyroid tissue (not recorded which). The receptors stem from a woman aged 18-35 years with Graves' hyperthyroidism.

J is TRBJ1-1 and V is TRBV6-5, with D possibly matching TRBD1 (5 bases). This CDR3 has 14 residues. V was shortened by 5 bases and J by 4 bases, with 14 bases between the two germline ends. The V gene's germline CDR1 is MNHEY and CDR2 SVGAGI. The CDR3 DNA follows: TGTGCCAGCAGTCGGGGGAAACGAGGCACTGAAGCTTTCTTT. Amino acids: CASSRGKRGTEAFF.

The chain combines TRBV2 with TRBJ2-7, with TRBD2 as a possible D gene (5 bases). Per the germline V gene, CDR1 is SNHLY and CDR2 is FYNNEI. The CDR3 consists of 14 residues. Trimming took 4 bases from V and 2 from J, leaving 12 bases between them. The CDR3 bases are TGTGCCAGCAGTGCTAGCTATGGGACCTACGAGCAGTACTTC. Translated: CASSASYGTYEQYF. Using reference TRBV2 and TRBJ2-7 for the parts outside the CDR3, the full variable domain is EPEVTQTPSHQVTQMGQEVILRCVPISNHLYFYWYRQILGQKVEFLVSFYNNEISEKSEIFDDQFSVERPDGSNFTLKIRSTKLEDSAMYFCASSASYGTYEQYFGPGTRLTVT.

CDR3 DNA sequence: TGCAGTGCTAAGCTGCAGTACCAAGAGACCCAGTACTTC. Protein product: CSAKLQYQETQYF. The chain joins TRBV20-1 to TRBJ2-5; D remains ambiguous. Looked up from germline, CDR1 is DFQATT and CDR2 is SNEGSKA (reference sequence). The length of the CDR3 is 13 residues. V dropped 4 bases and J dropped 0 bases, with 9 bases sitting between them.

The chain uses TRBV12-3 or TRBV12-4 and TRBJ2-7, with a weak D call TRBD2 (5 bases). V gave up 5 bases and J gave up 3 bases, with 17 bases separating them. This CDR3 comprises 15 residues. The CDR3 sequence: CASSPREAPIYEQYF. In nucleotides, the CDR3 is TGTGCCAGCAGTCCCCGGGAAGCTCCGATCTACGAGCAGTACTTC.

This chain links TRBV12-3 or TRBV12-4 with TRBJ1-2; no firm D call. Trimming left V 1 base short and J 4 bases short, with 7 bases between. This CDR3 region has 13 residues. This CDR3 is CASSLGRVYGYTF. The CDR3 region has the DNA TGTGCCAGCAGTTTAGGGAGGGTCTATGGCTACACCTTC.

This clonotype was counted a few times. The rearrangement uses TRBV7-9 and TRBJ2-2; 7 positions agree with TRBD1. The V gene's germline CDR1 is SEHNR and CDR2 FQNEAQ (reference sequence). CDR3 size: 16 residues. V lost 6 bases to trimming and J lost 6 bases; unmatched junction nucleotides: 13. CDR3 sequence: CASSEGQGDGSGELFF. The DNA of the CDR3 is TGTGCCAGCAGTGAAGGGCAGGGGGATGGGTCCGGGGAGCTGTTTTTT.

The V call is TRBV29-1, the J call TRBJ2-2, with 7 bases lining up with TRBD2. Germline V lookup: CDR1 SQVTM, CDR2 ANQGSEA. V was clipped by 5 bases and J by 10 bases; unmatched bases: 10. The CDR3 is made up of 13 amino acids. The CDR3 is CSVWSGGVSELFF. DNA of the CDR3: TGCAGCGTTTGGAGTGGGGGGGTCTCGGAGCTGTTTTTT.

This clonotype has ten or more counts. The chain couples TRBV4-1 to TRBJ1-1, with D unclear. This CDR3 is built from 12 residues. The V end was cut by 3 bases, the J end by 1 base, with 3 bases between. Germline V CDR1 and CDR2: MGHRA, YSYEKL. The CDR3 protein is CASSHKNTEAFF. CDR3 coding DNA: TGCGCCAGCAGCCACAAGAACACTGAAGCTTTCTTT.

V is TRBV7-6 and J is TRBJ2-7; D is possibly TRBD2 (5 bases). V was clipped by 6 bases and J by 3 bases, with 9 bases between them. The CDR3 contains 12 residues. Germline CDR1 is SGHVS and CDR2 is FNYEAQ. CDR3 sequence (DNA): TGTGCCAGCAGTTACGAGGGCTACGAGCAGTACTTC. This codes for CASSYEGYEQYF.

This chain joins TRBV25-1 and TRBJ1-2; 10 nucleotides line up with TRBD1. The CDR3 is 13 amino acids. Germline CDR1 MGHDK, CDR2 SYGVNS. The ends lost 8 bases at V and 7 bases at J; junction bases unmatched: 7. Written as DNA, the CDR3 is TGTGCCAGCCCTGACAGGGGGCTCGGTGGCTACACCTTC. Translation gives CASPDRGLGGYTF.

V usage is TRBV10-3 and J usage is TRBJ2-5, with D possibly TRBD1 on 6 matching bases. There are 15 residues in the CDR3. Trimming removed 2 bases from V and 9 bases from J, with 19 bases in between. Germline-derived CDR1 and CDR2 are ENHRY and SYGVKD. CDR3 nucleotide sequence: TGTGCCATCAGTGAGAGGTGGGGGCCGGATCAGCCCCAGTACTTC. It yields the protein CAISERWGPDQPQYF.

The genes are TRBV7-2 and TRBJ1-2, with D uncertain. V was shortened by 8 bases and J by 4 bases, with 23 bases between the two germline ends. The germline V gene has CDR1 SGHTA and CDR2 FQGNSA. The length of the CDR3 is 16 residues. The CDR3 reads CASSLVVRRVGYGYTF. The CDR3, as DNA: TGTGCCAGCTCCCTCGTCGTGAGGAGGGTCGGCTATGGCTACACCTTC.

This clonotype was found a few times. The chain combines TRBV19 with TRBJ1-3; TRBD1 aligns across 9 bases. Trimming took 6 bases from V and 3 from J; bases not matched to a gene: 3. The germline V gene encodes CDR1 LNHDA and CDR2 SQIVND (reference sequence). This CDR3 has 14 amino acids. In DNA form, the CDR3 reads TGTGCCAGTAGGCAGACAGGGGGTGGAAACACCATATATTTT. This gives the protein CASRQTGGGNTIYF.

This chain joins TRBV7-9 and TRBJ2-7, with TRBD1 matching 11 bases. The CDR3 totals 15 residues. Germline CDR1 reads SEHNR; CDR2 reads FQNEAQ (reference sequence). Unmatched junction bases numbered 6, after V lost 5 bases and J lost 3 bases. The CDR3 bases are TGTGCCAGCAGCACCGGGACAGGGGGATTCTACGAGCAGTACTTC. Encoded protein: CASSTGTGGFYEQYF.

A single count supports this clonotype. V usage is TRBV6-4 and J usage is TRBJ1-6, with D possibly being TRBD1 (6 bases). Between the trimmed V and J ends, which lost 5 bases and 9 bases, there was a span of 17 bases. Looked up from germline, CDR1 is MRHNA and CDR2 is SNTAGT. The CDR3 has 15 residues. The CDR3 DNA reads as TGTGCCAGCAGTACTTTACAGGGCCTTGCTTCACCCCTCCACTTT. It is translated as CASSTLQGLASPLHF.

The CDR3 nucleotides are TGTGCCAGCAGTGAAGGCACCCGAGGACTAGCGGGAGGCACTAGCTCCTACGAGCAGTACTTC. Its translation is CASSEGTRGLAGGTSSYEQYF. The chain has TRBV25-1 and TRBJ2-7; 14 bases agree with TRBD2. Germline CDR1 is MGHDK and CDR2 is SYGVNS. The CDR3 has 21 amino acids. V dropped 2 bases and J dropped 0; count of bases not matched to a gene: 15.

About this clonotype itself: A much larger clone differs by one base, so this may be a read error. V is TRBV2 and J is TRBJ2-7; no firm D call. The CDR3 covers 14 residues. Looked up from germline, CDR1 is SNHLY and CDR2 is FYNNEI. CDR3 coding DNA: TGTGCCCGCAGCCCTCCACTGCCATCCTACGAGCAGTACTTC. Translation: CARSPPLPSYEQYF.

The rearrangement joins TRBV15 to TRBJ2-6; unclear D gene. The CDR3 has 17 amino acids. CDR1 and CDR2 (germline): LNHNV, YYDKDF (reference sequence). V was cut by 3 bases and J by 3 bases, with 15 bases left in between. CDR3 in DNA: TGTGCCACCAGCAGTTCCGACCGTTTTGTTGGGGCCAACGTCCTGACTTTC. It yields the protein CATSSSDRFVGANVLTF.

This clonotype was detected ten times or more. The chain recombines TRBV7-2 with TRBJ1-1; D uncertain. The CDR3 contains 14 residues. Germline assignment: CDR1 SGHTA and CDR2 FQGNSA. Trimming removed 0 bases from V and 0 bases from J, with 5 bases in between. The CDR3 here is CASSLAGLNTEAFF. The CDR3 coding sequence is TGTGCCAGCAGCTTAGCAGGCCTGAACACTGAAGCTTTCTTT.

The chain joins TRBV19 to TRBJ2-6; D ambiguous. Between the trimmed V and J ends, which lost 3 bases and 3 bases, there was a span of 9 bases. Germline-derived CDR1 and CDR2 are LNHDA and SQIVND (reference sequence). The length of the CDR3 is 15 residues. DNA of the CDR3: TGTGCCAGTAGTATCGCAGGTCTTGGGGCCAACGTCCTGACTTTC. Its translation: CASSIAGLGANVLTF.

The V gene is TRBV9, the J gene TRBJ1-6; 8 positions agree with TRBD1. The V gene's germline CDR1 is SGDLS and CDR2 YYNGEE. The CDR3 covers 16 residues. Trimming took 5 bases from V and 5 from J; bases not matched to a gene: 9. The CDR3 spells CASSAGGFNDNSPLHF. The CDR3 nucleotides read TGTGCCAGCAGTGCAGGGGGCTTTAATGATAATTCACCCCTCCACTTT. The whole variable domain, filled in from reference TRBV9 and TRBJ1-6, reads DSGVTQTPKHLITATGQRVTLRCSPRSGDLSVYWYQQSLDQGLQFLIQYYNGEERAKGNILERFSAQQFPDLHSELNLSSLELGDSALYFCASSAGGFNDNSPLHFGNGTRLTVT.

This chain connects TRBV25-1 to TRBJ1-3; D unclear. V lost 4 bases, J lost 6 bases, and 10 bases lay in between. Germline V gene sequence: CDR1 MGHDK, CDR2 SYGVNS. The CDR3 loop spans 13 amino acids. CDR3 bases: TGTGCCAGCAGTGGATGGGGAGTAAACACCATATATTTT. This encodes CASSGWGVNTIYF.

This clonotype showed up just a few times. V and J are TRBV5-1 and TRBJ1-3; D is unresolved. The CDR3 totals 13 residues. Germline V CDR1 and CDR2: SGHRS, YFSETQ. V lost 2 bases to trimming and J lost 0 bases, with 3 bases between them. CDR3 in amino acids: CASSFLSGNTIYF. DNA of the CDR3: TGCGCCAGCAGCTTTCTCTCTGGAAACACCATATATTTT.

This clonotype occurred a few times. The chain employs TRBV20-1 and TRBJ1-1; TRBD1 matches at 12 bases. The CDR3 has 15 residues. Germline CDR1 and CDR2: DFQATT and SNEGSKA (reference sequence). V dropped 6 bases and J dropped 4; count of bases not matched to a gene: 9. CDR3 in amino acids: CSAPKVGQGATEAFF. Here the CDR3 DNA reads TGCAGTGCCCCCAAAGTGGGACAGGGGGCCACTGAAGCTTTCTTT.

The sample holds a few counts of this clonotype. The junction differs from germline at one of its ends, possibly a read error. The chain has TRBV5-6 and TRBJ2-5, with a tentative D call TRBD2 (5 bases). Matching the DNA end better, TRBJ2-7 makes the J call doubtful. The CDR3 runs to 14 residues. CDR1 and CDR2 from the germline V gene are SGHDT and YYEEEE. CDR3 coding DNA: TGCGCCAGCAGCCCGGCGGGCCCCCCCTACGAGCAGTACTTC. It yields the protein CASSPAGPPYEQYF.

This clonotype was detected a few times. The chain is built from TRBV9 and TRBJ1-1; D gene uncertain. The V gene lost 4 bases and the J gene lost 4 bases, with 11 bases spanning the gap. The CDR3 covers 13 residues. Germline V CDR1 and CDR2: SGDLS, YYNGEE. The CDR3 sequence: CASSIVSSTEAFF. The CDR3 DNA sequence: TGTGCCAGCAGCATCGTTTCGAGCACTGAAGCTTTCTTT.

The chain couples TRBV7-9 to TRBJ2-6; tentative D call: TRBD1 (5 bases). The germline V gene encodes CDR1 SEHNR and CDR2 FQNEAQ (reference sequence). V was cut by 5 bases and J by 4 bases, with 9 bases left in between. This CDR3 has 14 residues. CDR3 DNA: TGTGCCAGCAGCAAAAAGGGGGGGGCCAACGTCCTGACTTTC. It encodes CASSKKGGANVLTF.

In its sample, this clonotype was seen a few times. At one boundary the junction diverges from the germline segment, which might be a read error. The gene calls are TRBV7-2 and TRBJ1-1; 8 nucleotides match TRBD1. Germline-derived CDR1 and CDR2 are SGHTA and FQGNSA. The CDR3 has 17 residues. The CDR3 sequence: CASSLVGTGRMNTEAFF. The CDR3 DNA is TGCGCCAGCAGCTTGGTTGGGACAGGCAGGATGAACACTGAAGCTTTCTTT.

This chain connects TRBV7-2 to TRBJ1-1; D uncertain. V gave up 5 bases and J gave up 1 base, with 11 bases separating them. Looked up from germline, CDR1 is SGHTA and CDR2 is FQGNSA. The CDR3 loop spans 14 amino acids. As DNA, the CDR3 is TGTGCCAGCAGCCCCCAGGTAGAGAACACTGAAGCTTTCTTT. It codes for CASSPQVENTEAFF.